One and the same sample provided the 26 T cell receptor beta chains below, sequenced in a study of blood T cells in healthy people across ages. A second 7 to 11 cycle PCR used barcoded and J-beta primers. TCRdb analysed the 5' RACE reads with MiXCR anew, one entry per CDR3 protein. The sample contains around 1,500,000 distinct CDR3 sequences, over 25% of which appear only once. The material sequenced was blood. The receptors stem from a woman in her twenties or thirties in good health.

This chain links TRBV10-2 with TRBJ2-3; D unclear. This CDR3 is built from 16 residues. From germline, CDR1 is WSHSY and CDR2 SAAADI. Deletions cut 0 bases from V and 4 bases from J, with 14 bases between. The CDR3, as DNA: TGCGCCAGCAGTGAGTCTGACGGCTTACCCCCAGATACGCAGTATTTT. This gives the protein CASSESDGLPPDTQYF.

Here the CDR3 reads CASSVGGLAGGRKRGTQYF. The CDR3 DNA sequence: TGTGCCAGCAGCGTTGGAGGACTAGCGGGAGGGAGGAAAAGAGGTACGCAGTATTTT. The V call is TRBV9, the J call TRBJ2-3, with 15 bases that match TRBD2. The CDR3 consists of 19 residues. J lost 8 bases, V lost 2 bases, and 15 bases had no gene match. Germline values: CDR1 SGDLS, CDR2 YYNGEE.

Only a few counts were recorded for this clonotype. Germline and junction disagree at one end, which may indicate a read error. CDR3 region: CASNLGGSGIAKNIQYF. The CDR3 region has the DNA TGTGCCAGCAACTTAGGAGGGAGCGGGATAGCCAAAAACATTCAGTACTTC. The chain has TRBV7-6 and TRBJ2-4, with 7 bases identical to TRBD2. The CDR3 covers 17 residues. Looked up from germline, CDR1 is SGHVS and CDR2 is FNYEAQ.

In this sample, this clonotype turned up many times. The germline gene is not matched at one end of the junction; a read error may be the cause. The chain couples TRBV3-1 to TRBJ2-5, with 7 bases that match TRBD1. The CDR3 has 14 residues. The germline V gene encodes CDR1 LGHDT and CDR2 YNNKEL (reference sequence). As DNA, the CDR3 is TGCGCCAGCAGCCAAGATCCAGGGGGAGAGACCCAGTACTTC. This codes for CASSQDPGGETQYF.

The DNA for the CDR3 is TGCGCCAGCAGCTCCTCGGGGGCGAGGGGGGCCAACGTCCTGACTTTC. Amino acids: CASSSSGARGANVLTF. V gene TRBV5-1 combines with J gene TRBJ2-6, with D tentatively TRBD1 or TRBD2 (6 bases each). This CDR3 has 16 amino acids. V lost 3 bases and J 4 bases, leaving 14 bases between the germline ends. Germline assignment: CDR1 SGHRS and CDR2 YFSETQ.

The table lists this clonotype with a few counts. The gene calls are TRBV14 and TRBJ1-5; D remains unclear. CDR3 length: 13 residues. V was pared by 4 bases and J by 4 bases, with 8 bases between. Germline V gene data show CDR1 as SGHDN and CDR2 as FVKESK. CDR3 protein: CASSRQTNQPQHF. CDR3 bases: TGTGCCAGCAGCCGGCAGACTAATCAGCCCCAGCATTTT.

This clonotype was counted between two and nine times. In DNA form, the CDR3 reads TGTGCCAGCAGGTCTACCGGGACATCTAATGAAAAACTGTTTTTT. Protein: CASRSTGTSNEKLFF. This sequence joins TRBV7-2 and TRBJ1-4, with D possibly TRBD1 on 6 matching bases. The CDR3 covers 15 residues. Trimming removed 6 bases at V and 3 bases at J, with 14 bases between. Germline V lookup: CDR1 SGHTA, CDR2 FQGNSA.

This CDR3 is CASSLDSGNSGNTIYF. The DNA of the CDR3 is TGCGCCAGCAGCTTAGATTCCGGCAACTCTGGAAACACCATATATTTT. The genes are TRBV5-1 and TRBJ1-3; unclear D gene. The CDR3 is 16 residues long. Between the trimmed V and J ends, which lost 2 bases and 0 bases, there was a span of 12 bases. CDR1 is SGHRS, CDR2 YFSETQ, per germline.

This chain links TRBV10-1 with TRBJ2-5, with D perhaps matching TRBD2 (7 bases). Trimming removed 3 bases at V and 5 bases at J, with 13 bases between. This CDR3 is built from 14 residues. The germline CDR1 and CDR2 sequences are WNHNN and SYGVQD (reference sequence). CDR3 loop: CASSENPGGETQYF. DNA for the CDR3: TGCGCCAGCAGTGAAAATCCGGGGGGCGAGACCCAGTACTTC.

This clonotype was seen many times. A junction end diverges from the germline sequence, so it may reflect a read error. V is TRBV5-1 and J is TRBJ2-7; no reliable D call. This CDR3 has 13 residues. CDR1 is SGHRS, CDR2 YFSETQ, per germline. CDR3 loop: CVSSNRISYEQYF. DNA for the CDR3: TGCGTCAGCAGTAATCGAATCTCCTACGAGCAGTACTTC.

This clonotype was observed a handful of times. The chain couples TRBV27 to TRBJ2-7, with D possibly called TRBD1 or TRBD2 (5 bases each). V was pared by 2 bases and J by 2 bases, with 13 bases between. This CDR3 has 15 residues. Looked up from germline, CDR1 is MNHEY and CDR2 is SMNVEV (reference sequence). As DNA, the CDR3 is TGTGCCAGCAGTTTAACGGACGGGGCCGCCTACGAGCAGTACTTC. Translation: CASSLTDGAAYEQYF.

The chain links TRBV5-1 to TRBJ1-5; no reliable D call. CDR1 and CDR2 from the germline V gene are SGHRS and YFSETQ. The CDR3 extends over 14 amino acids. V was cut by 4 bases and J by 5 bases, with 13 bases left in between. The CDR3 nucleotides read TGCGCCAGCAGCCTACAATCAGGTGATCAGCCCCAGCATTTT. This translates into CASSLQSGDQPQHF.

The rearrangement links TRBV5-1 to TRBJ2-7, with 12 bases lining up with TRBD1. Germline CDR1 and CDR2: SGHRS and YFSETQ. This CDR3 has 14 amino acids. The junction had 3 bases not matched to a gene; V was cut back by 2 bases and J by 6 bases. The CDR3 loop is CASSFLGQGAEQYF. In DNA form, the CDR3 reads TGCGCCAGCAGCTTTCTGGGACAGGGGGCCGAGCAGTACTTC.

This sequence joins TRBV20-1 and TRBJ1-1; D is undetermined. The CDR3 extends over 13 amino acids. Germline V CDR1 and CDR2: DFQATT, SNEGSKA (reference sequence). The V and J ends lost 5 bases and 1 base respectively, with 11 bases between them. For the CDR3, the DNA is TGCAGTGCTGAGACCCAGCAGAACACTGAAGCTTTCTTT. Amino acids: CSAETQQNTEAFF.

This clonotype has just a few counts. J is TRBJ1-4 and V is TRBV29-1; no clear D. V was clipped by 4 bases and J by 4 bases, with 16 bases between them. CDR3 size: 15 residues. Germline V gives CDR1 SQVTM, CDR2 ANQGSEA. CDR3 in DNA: TGCAGCGTTGGCTTTTCCAGGAGGGATAATGAAAAACTGTTTTTT. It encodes CSVGFSRRDNEKLFF.

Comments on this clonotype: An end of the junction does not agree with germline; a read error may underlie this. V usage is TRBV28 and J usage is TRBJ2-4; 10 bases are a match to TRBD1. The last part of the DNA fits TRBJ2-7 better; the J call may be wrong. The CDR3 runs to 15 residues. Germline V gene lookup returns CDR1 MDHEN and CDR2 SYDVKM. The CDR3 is CAGSPRTGGSYEQYF. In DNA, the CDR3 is TGTGCCGGCAGTCCACGGACAGGGGGGTCCTACGAGCAGTACTTC.

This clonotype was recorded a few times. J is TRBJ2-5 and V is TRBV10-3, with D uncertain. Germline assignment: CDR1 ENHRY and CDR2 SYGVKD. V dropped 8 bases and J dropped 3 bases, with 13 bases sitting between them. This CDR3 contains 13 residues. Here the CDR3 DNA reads TGTGCCATCTCCCCGCGCGAGAAAGAGACCCAGTACTTC. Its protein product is CAISPREKETQYF.

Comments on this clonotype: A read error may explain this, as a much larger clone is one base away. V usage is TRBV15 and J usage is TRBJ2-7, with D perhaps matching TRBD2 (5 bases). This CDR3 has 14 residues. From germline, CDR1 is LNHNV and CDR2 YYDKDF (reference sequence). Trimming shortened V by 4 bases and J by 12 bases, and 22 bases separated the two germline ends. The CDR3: CATSTGSLRETRYF. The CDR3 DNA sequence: TGTGCCACCAGCACTGGATCCTTGAGGGAGACCCGGTACTTC.

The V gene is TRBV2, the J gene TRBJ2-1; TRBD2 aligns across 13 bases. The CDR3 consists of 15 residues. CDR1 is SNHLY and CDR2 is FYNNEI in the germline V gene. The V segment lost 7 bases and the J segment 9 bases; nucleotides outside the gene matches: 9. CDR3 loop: CASILGLAGDSEQFF. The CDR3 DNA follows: TGTGCCAGCATCCTCGGACTAGCGGGGGATTCTGAGCAGTTCTTC.

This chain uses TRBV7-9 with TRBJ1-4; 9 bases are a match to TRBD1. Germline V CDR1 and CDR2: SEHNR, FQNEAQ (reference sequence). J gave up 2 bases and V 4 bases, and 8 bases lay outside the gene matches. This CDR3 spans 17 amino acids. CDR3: CASSSGGTGTTNEKLFF. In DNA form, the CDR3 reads TGTGCCAGCAGCTCGGGAGGGACAGGGACGACTAATGAAAAACTGTTTTTT.

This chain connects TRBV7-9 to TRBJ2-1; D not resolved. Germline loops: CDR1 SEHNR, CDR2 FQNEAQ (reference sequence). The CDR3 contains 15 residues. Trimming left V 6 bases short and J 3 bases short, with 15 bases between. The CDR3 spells CASSSIRYNYNEQFF. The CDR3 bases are TGTGCCAGCAGTAGCATCCGATATAACTACAATGAGCAGTTCTTC.

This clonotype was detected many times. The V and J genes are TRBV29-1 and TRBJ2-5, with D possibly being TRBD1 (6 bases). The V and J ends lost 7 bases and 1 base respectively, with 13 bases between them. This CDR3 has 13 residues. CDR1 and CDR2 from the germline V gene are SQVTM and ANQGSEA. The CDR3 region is CSAKKGVQETQYF. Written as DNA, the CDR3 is TGCAGCGCCAAAAAGGGGGTCCAAGAGACCCAGTACTTC.

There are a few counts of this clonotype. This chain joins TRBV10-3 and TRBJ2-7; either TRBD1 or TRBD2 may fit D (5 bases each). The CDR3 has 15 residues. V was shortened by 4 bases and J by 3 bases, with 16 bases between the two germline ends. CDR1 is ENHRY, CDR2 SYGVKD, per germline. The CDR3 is CAISAEGKGLYEQYF. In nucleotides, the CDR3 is TGTGCCATCAGTGCAGAGGGGAAGGGGCTCTACGAGCAGTACTTC.

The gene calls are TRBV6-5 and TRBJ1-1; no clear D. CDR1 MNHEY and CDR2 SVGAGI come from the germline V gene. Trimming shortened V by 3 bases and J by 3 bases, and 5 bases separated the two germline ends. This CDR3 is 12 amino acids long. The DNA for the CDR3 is TGTGCCAGCAGTTATTCGGACACTGAAGCTTTCTTT. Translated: CASSYSDTEAFF.

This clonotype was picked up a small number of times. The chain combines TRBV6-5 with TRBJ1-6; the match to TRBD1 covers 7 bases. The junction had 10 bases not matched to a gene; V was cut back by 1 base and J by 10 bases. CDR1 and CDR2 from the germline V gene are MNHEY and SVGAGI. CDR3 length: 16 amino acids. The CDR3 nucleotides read TGTGCCAGCAGTTACTATCCCCAAGGGGGCCGGTCACCCCTCCACTTT. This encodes CASSYYPQGGRSPLHF.

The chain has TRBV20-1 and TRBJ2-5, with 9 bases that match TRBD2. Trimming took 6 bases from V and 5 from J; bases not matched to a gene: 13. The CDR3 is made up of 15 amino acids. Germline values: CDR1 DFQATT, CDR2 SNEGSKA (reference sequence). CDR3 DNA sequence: TGCAGTGCGCGTCTGAGCGGGGGGCCGGCCGAGACCCAGTACTTC. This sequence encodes CSARLSGGPAETQYF.